Below, 5 T cell receptor beta chains from the same sample are listed, as sequenced in a study of T-cell reconstitution after alpha-beta-depleted transplantation in children. A library of TCRbeta sequences, prepared with unique molecular identifiers, was generated. MiXCR, applied by TCRdb to the PCR reads, yields one record per CDR3 protein. Here the sample spans around 580,000 distinct CDR3 sequences, more than 20% being singletons. The sequencing used PBMCs, collected before TCRalphabeta/CD19-depleted stem cell transplant. The source is a boy in the first two years of life with Wiskott-Aldrich syndrome, due to receive a stem cell transplant.

This clonotype occurred a few times. This chain links TRBV5-1 with TRBJ2-1; TRBD2 matches at 8 bases. V was clipped by 2 bases and J by 2 bases; unmatched bases: 3. Germline V gene data show CDR1 as SGHRS and CDR2 as YFSETQ. There are 15 residues in the CDR3. The CDR3 spells CASSFSGTTYNEQFF. CDR3 bases: TGCGCCAGCAGCTTTAGCGGGACTACCTACAATGAGCAGTTCTTC.

The rearrangement links TRBV7-3 to TRBJ2-5, with unresolved D. This CDR3 has 13 amino acids. Trimming took off 2 bases at V and 7 bases at J, with 11 bases between the two ends. In germline, CDR1 is SGHTA, CDR2 FQGTGA. The CDR3 region has the DNA TGTGCCAGCAGCTTACAGCCTGGCGGGACCCAGTACTTC. This sequence encodes CASSLQPGGTQYF.

The rearrangement uses TRBV5-1 and TRBJ1-2; TRBD1 matches 8 bases. This CDR3 has 14 amino acids. J was trimmed by 4 bases and V by 1 base; bases with no gene match: 3. Germline loops: CDR1 SGHRS, CDR2 YFSETQ. In DNA, the CDR3 is TGCGCCAGCAGCTTGCCCACAGGGGGCTATGGCTACACCTTC. It specifies CASSLPTGGYGYTF.

The chain links TRBV10-3 to TRBJ2-1; TRBD2 matches at 8 bases. The germline gives CDR1 ENHRY, CDR2 SYGVKD. V dropped 3 bases and J dropped 7; count of bases not matched to a gene: 11. The CDR3 extends over 16 amino acids. The CDR3 sequence: CAISDTGTRRPNEQFF. Written as DNA, the CDR3 is TGTGCCATCAGTGATACCGGGACTAGAAGACCAAATGAGCAGTTCTTC.

DNA for the CDR3: TGCAGTGCCGAGGACTCAACTAATGAAAAACTGTTTTTT. Protein sequence: CSAEDSTNEKLFF. The chain uses TRBV20-1 and TRBJ1-4; D remains ambiguous. Germline lookup yields CDR1 DFQATT and CDR2 SNEGSKA (reference sequence). Between the trimmed V and J ends, which lost 6 bases and 0 bases, there was a span of 8 bases. The CDR3 runs to 13 residues.